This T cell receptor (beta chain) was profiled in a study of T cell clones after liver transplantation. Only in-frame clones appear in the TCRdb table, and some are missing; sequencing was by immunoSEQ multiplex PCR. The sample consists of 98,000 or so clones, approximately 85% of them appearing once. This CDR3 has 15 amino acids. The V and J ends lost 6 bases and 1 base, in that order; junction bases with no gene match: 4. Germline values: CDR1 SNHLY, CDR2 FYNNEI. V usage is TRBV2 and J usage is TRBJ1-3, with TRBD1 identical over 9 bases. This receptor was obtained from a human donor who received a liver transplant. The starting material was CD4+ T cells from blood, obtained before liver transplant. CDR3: CASSSQGASGNTIYF. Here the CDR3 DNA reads TGTGCCAGCAGCTCACAGGGGGCTTCTGGAAACACCATATATTTT.